This TCR beta chain was retrieved from a study of cytomegalovirus exposure and HLA in healthy donors (dated by TCRdb to the late 2010s). Study-level background: In an earlier analysis of approximately 640 of the donors, 250 to 350 Gb of sequence data and approximately 120 million unique TCR beta sequences from about 179 million T cells were reported. Among 350 to 400 genotyped donors of the cohort, an average of about 240,000 unique TCR beta nucleotide sequences were sequenced per donor, around 18% of them non-productive. The study aimed to test whether signatures of past pathogen exposure could be identified by cataloging public T cell receptors. In an earlier analysis of 587 of the donors, high-throughput TCR beta sequencing was used to judge whether each TCR beta V gene segment behaved as functional or pseudogenic. Because of strong linkage in the cohort, roughly five DR-DQ haplotypes were treated as single units for association and clustering. Typing coverage varied by locus: roughly 629-630 donors for A, B, C, DRB1 and DQB1; approximately 560 for DQA1; more than 600 for DPA1; fewer than 480 for DPB1. About 330 gigabases of sequencing data and roughly 80 million unique TCR sequences made up an early release that covered several hundred HLA-typed donors. The study used immunosequencing to profile the T cell repertoires of some 600 subjects and linked those repertoires to cytomegalovirus serostatus. In a later analysis, previously published TCR beta repertoires from 550 to 750 donors were re-analyzed and high-resolution HLA genotyping was added so that TCR occurrence patterns could be studied. Rather than drawing on any new phenotypic data, the later analysis identified candidate immune exposures from TCR beta sequences and the way those sequences occurred across donors. Class I and class II HLA loci were covered by the typing at four-digit resolution. All discovery cohort repertoires had been generated on a single sequencing platform. The study combined high-throughput TCR immunosequencing, statistical association of individual TCRs with disease status, and machine learning to predict cytomegalovirus infection status. In addition to the first cohort of around 670 subjects, a separate validation cohort of approximately 120 different subjects was used. Donor age, sex, ethnicity and CMV serostatus were compiled together with the repertoire data. A later genetic analysis used genome-wide SNP genotypes for about 60% of the roughly 700 donors, treating that subset as a discovery cohort. The genetic ancestry cluster associated with self-reported Caucasian donors included about 81% of the 300 to 400 genotyped donors. What the study reported, not specific to this receptor: According to the authors, the approach could potentially be generalized to other disease states and immunological phenotypes. According to a later analysis, most CMV-associated TCR beta chains appeared to be HLA-restricted, and the HLA associations seemed to be driven largely by CMV exposure. The only immune exposure information available for the cohort was CMV serostatus. Some IMGT-functional V segments, including TRBV6-2 and TRBV6-3, could not be distinguished by the 87-base-pair reads and were therefore excluded. In an earlier analysis of 500 to 650 of the donors, most TCR beta V segments appeared in productive rearrangements about 87% or about 30% of the time, broadly matching IMGT annotations. While some public TCRs were present in many individuals, most TCR sequences turned up only very rarely across donors. HLA typing was unavailable for some donors at each locus, so association tests used only the typed subset. The sequencing pipeline was judged likely to have produced a cluster of highly shared sequence variants as a technical artifact. Three of the identified cytomegalovirus-associated TCR beta chains were confirmed in vitro to be specific for cytomegalovirus antigens. In a later genetic analysis, fewer N-insertions in productive TCRs were reported among donors in an Asian-associated ancestry cluster than the roughly 640-donor mean. Because counts were too low, roughly 18 rarely observed V segments, including chromosome 9 orphons, were left out of the earlier analysis of roughly 600 of the donors. A further reported finding was that TCR beta sequences accurately predicted the HLA-A and HLA-B alleles for most subjects in the first cohort. When HLA alleles, especially DR and DQ, strongly co-occurred, attributing TCR associations to individual alleles was difficult. In a later genetic analysis, a missense DCLRE1C variant was associated with V-gene and J-gene trimming of TCR beta chains, and the association was replicated in an independent cohort. The study gave a list of roughly 150 TCR beta chains associated with cytomegalovirus. Specific HLA alleles were associated with some 15,000 TCR beta sequences at a false discovery rate of 0.05 in a later analysis. In a later analysis, HLA-associated TCR beta chains were found to be more clonally expanded and to have lower generation probabilities than equally common non-associated chains. In a later analysis, the rate of TCR association differed among HLA loci, with DRB1 alleles having the most associated TCRs and HLA-C alleles having the fewest. Correlated functional status among segregating V segments might be attributable to linkage disequilibrium, but an unknown experimental factor could not be ruled out. A later analysis reported that several top co-occurrence clusters appeared linked to parvovirus B19, influenza, CMV and Epstein-Barr virus. The presence/absence analyses assumed that sequencing depth was roughly uniform across donors, and that assumption may not be true. The classifier was reported to diagnose cytomegalovirus status with high specificity and sensitivity in both the original cohort and the validation cohort. This cohort had only TCR beta chains sequenced, and the lack of alpha or paired-chain data limited which features could be detected.

On this clone itself: Its specific antigen is unknown. There are no base qualities to consult, and no much larger clone falls within one base.

The method was the immunoSEQ multiplex PCR assay. A mixture of 60 forward primers for TCR Vbeta segments and 13 reverse primers for TCR Jbeta segments was used in the multiplex PCR. The CDR3 region of rearranged TCR beta genes was amplified from genomic DNA by a multiplex PCR assay. Amplified TCR beta libraries were sequenced as 87-base-pair reads on the Illumina HiSeq System. Per the source publication's procedure: A later analysis tallied roughly 80 million unique TCR beta chains across the 660 or so repertoires, and around 9.9 million of those chains were shared by two or more donors. Raw reads were error-corrected and collapsed into unique sequences by a nearest-neighbor algorithm in which closely related sequences were merged to remove PCR and sequencing errors. CDR3 sequences were aligned to IMGT reference sequences to assign V, D and J gene segments. For a sequence to be retained, a match of at least six nucleotides to both a V gene segment and a J gene segment was required. Rearrangements were called productive when the CDR3 lacked stop codons and stayed in frame with V and J; all others were non-productive. Following IMGT convention, CDR3 was defined as the stretch from the second conserved V-encoded cysteine up to the conserved J-encoded phenylalanine. Sequences without an unambiguous match to a single V gene segment were excluded from the earlier analysis of 587 of the donors. An earlier analysis of a few hundred of the donors classified V segments as functional when productive rearrangements were above 56.7% and as segregating when the standard deviation between donors was above 5%. A statistical classification framework was built to diagnose cytomegalovirus status from the catalog of TCR beta chain sequences. In a later analysis, V and J genes were assigned by comparing TCR nucleotide sequences against IMGT/GENE-DB human TR gene sequences. A later analysis assigned CDR3 sequences and most-parsimonious VDJ recombination scenarios with the TCRdist pipeline. In a later analysis, each TCR beta chain was defined by its CDR3 amino acid sequence together with its V-gene family, and reads lacking a unique V-gene family were excluded. As a way to deal with suspected cross-contamination and a sequencing artifact, a later analysis dropped 500 to 700 nucleotide sequences that were highly shared and had low generation probability. For each public chain, a later analysis derived a clonal expansion index from normalized ranks of inferred template counts within each repertoire. A later analysis computed generation probabilities with a VDJ recombination model fitted to out-of-frame rearrangements, and checked the results against IGoR. Hypergeometric tests were used in a later analysis to score TCR-TCR, TCR-HLA and TCR-CMV co-occurrence, with a repertoire-size bias correction applied to the TCR pairs. A later analysis estimated false discovery rates by permuting HLA or CMV assignments 20 times. In a later analysis, co-occurring TCRs were grouped with DBSCAN, and TCRdist sequence similarity was added when clustering was performed within HLA-allele-positive subsets. Repertoires with fewer than 30,000 or more than 120,000 public chains, plus five repertoires with anomalous nucleotide sharing, were excluded from co-occurrence clustering. TCRdb took this table from immuneACCESS and kept in-frame rearrangements with V and J called. Such tables lack part of the clones; where checked against another copy, unresolved V genes explain under half of the gap, and the rest is unexplained. V, J and clone size derive from that table, while D and trimming were established from the DNA sequence. In all, the sample holds about 130,000 clones, and about 80% of those were seen once. The ten largest make up 6.5% of the sample.

The germline V gene sets CDR1 to LGHNA and CDR2 to YNFKEQ. V loses 2 bases of germline sequence and J loses 6 bases, and the interval between the two ends is 14 bases. Taken from cysteine to phenylalanine, the CDR3 has 15 residues. Only CDR3 DNA remains: 45 bases, in frame from the first base. The cohort comprised fewer than 700 healthy bone marrow donors. Cohort members were all nominally healthy when sampled, although unrecorded immune exposures were likely present. The donor was CMV seropositive and was included in the group of around 300 seropositive cohort members. Every donor gave a peripheral blood sample, and the peripheral blood mononuclear cells from that sample were used for TCR beta sequencing. The Qiagen DNeasy Blood Extraction Kit was used to extract genomic DNA from the blood cell samples.

The sequence is built from TRBV4-2 and TRBJ2-1; matching of 5 bases hints at TRBD2 as the D gene. Sequenced input: PBMCs. The TCR sequence derives from a man in his forties in good health and CMV-seropositive. The DNA sequence is TGTGCCAGCAGCCAATCGCAGGCAGGAGGCAATGAGCAGTTCTTC. It codes for CASSQSQAGGNEQFF.